These 8 T cell receptor beta chains share one sample of origin, sequenced in a study of blood T cell repertoires in COVID-19. The table came from immunoSEQ multiplex PCR; TCRdb's copy has only in-frame clones and leaves some out. This sample has around 330,000 clones, with about 89% found just once. The sequencing input was PBMCs or T cells enriched from blood (not recorded which). The receptors were sampled from a man in his fifties or sixties who had recovered from COVID-19.

The rearrangement joins TRBV9 to TRBJ2-1; 12 nucleotides agree with TRBD2. Germline values: CDR1 SGDLS, CDR2 YYNGEE. The CDR3 spans 16 residues. Losses at the gene ends were 4 bases for V and 4 bases for J; bases not matched to a gene: 6. Here the CDR3 reads CASSPRLAGVYNEQFF. The CDR3 DNA sequence: TGTGCCAGCAGCCCCCGACTAGCGGGAGTGTACAATGAGCAGTTCTTC.

The gene calls are TRBV7-2 and TRBJ2-7; 10 nucleotides align to TRBD1. Germline V gene lookup returns CDR1 SGHTA and CDR2 FQGNSA. Unmatched junction bases numbered 4, after V lost 5 bases and J lost 3 bases. CDR3 length equals 14 residues. In DNA, the CDR3 is TGTGCCAGCAGCCCCCGGACAGGGGGCTACGAGCAGTACTTC. Protein sequence: CASSPRTGGYEQYF.

V is TRBV7-2 and J is TRBJ1-5; TRBD1 aligns across 7 bases. The CDR3 totals 16 residues. Per germline, CDR1 SGHTA and CDR2 FQGNSA. V was pared by 5 bases and J by 0 bases, with 7 bases of the junction left unmatched. Here the CDR3 reads CASSAGTVYSNQPQHF. The CDR3 DNA reads TGTGCCAGCAGCGCCGGGACAGTTTATAGCAATCAGCCCCAGCATTTT.

The chain couples TRBV11-2 to TRBJ2-1; the D gene is possibly TRBD2 (5 bases). The CDR3 totals 14 residues. Germline V CDR1 and CDR2: SGHAT, FQNNGV. The V gene lost 0 bases and the J gene lost 12 bases, with 15 bases spanning the gap. CDR3 in amino acids: CASSLDSPGVWQFF. The DNA of the CDR3 is TGTGCCAGCAGCTTAGATAGTCCCGGGGTGTGGCAGTTCTTC.

The chain employs TRBV27 and TRBJ2-1; 7 bases match TRBD2. Trimming cost V 3 bases and J 6 bases; bases outside gene matches: 11. Germline V gene data show CDR1 as MNHEY and CDR2 as SMNVEV (reference sequence). The CDR3 sequence is 16 residues long. CDR3 protein: CASSFPSGTRTNEQFF. DNA for the CDR3: TGTGCCAGCAGTTTCCCTAGCGGAACAAGAACCAATGAGCAGTTCTTC.

The chain uses TRBV28 and TRBJ2-7; 8 positions match TRBD2. The ends lost 5 bases at V and 1 base at J; junction bases unmatched: 7. The CDR3 totals 15 residues. Germline V gives CDR1 MDHEN, CDR2 SYDVKM. CDR3 DNA sequence: TGTGCCAGCAGTCCTACTAGCGGAGGTTCCTACGAGCAGTACTTC. Amino acid sequence: CASSPTSGGSYEQYF.

The chain carries TRBV5-4 and TRBJ2-2, with TRBD2 matching over 11 bases. Germline V gene data show CDR1 as SGHNT and CDR2 as YYREEE (reference sequence). This CDR3 spans 16 amino acids. The ends lost 6 bases at V and 0 bases at J; junction bases unmatched: 4. The CDR3 region is CASNGLAGPNTGELFF. The DNA of the CDR3 is TGTGCCAGCAACGGACTAGCGGGCCCGAACACCGGGGAGCTGTTTTTT.

The chain is built from TRBV7-2 and TRBJ1-5, with TRBD1 matching 7 bases. J gave up 1 base and V 5 bases, and 2 bases lay outside the gene matches. CDR1 SGHTA and CDR2 FQGNSA come from the germline V gene. This CDR3 has 14 residues. The CDR3 is CASSPQGSNQPQHF. The CDR3 DNA sequence: TGTGCCAGCAGCCCACAGGGGAGCAATCAGCCCCAGCATTTT. The full variable domain, completed using reference TRBV7-2 and TRBJ1-5, is GAGVSQSPSNKVTEKGKDVELRCDPISGHTALYWYRQSLGQGLEFLIYFQGNSAPDKSGLPSDRFSAERTGGSVSTLTIQRTQQEDSAVYLCASSPQGSNQPQHFGDGTRLSIL.